This T cell receptor (beta chain) was sequenced for a study of T cell responses to AZD1222 COVID-19 vaccine. Assay: immunoSEQ multiplex PCR; the TCRdb copy retains only in-frame clones and omits some. The sample lists approximately 110,000 clones; roughly nine tenths were seen once. V shed 6 bases and J shed 10 bases, with 22 bases lying between them. The CDR3 loop spans 15 amino acids. CDR1 is MRHNA and CDR2 is SNTAGT in the germline V gene. The material was peripheral blood, obtained 28 days after the second AZD1222 dose. The genes are TRBV6-4 and TRBJ2-1; tentatively, D is TRBD1 (6 bases). This receptor was taken from an adult who received the AZD1222 COVID-19 vaccine. CDR3 coding DNA: TGTGCCAGCAGCGCCCTGGGGCAGGGGTCAGTGGAGCAGTTCTTC. It translates to CASSALGQGSVEQFF.